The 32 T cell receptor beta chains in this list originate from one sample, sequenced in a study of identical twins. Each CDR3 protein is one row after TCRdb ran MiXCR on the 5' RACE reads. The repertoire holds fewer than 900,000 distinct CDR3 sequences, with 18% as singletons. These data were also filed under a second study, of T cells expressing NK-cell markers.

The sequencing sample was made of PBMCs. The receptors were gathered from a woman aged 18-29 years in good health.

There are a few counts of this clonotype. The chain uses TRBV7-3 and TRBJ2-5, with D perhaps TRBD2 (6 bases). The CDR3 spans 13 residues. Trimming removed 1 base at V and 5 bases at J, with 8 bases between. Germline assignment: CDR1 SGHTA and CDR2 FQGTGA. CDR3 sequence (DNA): TGTGCCAGCAGCTTAAACGGGGGTGAGACCCAGTACTTC. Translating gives CASSLNGGETQYF.

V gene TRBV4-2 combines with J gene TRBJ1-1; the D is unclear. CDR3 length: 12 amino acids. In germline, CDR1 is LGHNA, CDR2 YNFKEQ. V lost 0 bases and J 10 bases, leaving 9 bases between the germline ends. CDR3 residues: CASSQEGLGAFF. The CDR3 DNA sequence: TGTGCCAGCAGCCAAGAGGGGTTAGGAGCTTTCTTT.

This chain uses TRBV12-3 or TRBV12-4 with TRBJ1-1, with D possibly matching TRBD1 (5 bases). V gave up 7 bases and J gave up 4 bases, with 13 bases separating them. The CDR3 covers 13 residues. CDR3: CASNRWGSTEAFF. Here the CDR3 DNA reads TGTGCCAGCAACCGGTGGGGGAGCACTGAAGCTTTCTTT.

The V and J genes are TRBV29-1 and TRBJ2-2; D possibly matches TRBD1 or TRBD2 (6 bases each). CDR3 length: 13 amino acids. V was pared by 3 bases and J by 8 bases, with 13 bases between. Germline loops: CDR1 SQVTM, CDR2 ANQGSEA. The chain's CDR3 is CSVDPRRGGELFF. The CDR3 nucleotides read TGCAGCGTTGATCCTCGGAGGGGGGGGGAGCTGTTTTTT.

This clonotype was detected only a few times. CDR3 sequence (DNA): TGTGCCAGCAGCCCCGGGACAGTATTAGACAATGAGCAGTTCTTC. Its protein product is CASSPGTVLDNEQFF. This sequence joins TRBV4-2 and TRBJ2-1; TRBD1 matches at 7 bases. V shed 4 bases, J shed 5 bases, and the junction held 8 bases outside the gene matches. Germline V gene sequence: CDR1 LGHNA, CDR2 YNFKEQ. This CDR3 contains 15 residues.

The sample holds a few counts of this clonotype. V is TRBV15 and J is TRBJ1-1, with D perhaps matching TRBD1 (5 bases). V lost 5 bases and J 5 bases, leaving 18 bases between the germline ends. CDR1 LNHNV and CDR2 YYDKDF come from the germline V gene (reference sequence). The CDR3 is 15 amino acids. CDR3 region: CATSPLQGIRTEAFF. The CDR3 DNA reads TGTGCCACCAGCCCTCTCCAGGGAATTCGGACTGAAGCTTTCTTT. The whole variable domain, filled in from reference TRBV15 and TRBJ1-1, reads DAMVIQNPRYQVTQFGKPVTLSCSQTLNHNVMYWYQQKSSQAPKLLFHYYDKDFNNEADTPDNFQSRRPNTSFCFLDIRSPGLGDTAMYLCATSPLQGIRTEAFFGQGTRLTVV.

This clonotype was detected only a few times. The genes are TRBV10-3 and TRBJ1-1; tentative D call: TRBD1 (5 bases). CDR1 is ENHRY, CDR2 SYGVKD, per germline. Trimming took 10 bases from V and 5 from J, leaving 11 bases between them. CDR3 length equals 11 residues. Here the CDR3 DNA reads TGTGCCACCTCGGGGGTAACTGAAGCTTTCTTT. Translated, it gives CATSGVTEAFF.

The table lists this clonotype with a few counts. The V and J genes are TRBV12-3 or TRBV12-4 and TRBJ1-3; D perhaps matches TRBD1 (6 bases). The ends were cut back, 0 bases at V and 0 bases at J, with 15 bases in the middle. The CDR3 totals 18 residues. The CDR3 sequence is CASSLAGHPIASGNTIYF. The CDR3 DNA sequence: TGTGCCAGCAGTTTAGCGGGACACCCGATCGCCTCTGGAAACACCATATATTTT.

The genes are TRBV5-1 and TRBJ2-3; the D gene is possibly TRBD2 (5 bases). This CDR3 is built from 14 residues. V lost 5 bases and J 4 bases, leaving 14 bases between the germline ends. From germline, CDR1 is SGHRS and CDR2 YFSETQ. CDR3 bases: TGCGCCAGCAGGGGAGTCCCATCCGCAGATACGCAGTATTTT. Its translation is CASRGVPSADTQYF. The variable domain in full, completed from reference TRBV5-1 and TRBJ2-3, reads KAGVTQTPRYLIKTRGQQVTLSCSPISGHRSVSWYQQTPGQGLQFLFEYFSETQRNKGNFPGRFSGRQFSNSRSEMNVSTLELGDSALYLCASRGVPSADTQYFGPGTRLTVL.

The CDR3 region is CASSHSPDGDGYTF. As DNA, the CDR3 is TGTGCCAGCTCTCATTCCCCGGACGGGGATGGCTACACCTTC. This sequence joins TRBV18 and TRBJ1-2; D remains unclear. This CDR3 contains 14 residues. Germline assignment: CDR1 KGHSH and CDR2 LQKENI. V lost 6 bases and J 6 bases, leaving 17 bases between the germline ends.

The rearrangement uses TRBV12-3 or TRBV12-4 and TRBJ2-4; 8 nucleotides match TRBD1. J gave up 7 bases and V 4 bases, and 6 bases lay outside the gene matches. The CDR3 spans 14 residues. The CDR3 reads CASSSGQDGNIQYF. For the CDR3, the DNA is TGTGCCAGCAGTTCGGGACAGGATGGTAACATTCAGTACTTC.

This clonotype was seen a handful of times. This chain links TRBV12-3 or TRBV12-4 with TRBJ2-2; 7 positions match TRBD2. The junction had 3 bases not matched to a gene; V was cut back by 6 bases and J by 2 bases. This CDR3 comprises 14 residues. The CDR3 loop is CASRPGLNTGELFF. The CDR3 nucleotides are TGTGCCAGCAGACCGGGACTAAACACCGGGGAGCTGTTTTTT.

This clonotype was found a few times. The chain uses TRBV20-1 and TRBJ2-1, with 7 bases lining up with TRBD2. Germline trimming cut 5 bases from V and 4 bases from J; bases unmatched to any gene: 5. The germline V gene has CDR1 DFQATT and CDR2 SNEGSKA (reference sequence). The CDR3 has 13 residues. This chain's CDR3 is CSAETSRYNEQFF. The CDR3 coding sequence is TGCAGTGCTGAGACTAGCAGATACAATGAGCAGTTCTTC.

For the CDR3, the DNA is TGTGCCAGCACCCCCGTCGGGACAGGGCCCTACGAGCAGTACTTC. This sequence encodes CASTPVGTGPYEQYF. The chain employs TRBV7-8 and TRBJ2-7; TRBD1 matches at 9 bases. There are 15 residues in the CDR3. The germline V gene has CDR1 SGHVS and CDR2 FQNEAQ. With V trimmed by 7 bases and J by 2 bases, 9 bases remained unmatched.

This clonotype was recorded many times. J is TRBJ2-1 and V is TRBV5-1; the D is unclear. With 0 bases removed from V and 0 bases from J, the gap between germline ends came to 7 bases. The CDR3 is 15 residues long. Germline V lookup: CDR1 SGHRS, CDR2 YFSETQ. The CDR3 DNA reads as TGCGCCAGCAGCTTGGCGGATAGCTCCTACAATGAGCAGTTCTTC. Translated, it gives CASSLADSSYNEQFF.

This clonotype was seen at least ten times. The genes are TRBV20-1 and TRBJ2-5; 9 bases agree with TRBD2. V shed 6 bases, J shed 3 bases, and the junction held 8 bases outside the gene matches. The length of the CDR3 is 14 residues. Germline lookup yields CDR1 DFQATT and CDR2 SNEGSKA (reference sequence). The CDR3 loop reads CSANVAGVEETQYF. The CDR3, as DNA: TGCAGTGCCAACGTAGCGGGGGTCGAAGAGACCCAGTACTTC.

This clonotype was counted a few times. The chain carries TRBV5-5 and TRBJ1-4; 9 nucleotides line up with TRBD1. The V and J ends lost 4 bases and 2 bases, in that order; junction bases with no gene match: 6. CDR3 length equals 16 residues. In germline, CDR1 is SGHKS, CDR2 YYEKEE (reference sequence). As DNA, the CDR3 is TGTGCCAGCAGCCCGGACAGGGGATCTACTAATGAAAAACTGTTTTTT. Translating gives CASSPDRGSTNEKLFF. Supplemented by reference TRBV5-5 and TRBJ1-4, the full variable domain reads DAGVTQSPTHLIKTRGQQVTLRCSPISGHKSVSWYQQVLGQGPQFIFQYYEKEERGRGNFPDRFSARQFPNYSSELNVNALLLGDSALYLCASSPDRGSTNEKLFFGSGTQLSVL.

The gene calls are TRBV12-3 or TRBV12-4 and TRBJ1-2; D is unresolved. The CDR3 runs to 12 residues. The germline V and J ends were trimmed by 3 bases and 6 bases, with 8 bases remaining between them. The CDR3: CASSFGSNGYTF. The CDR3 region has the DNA TGTGCCAGCAGTTTTGGCAGCAATGGCTACACCTTC.

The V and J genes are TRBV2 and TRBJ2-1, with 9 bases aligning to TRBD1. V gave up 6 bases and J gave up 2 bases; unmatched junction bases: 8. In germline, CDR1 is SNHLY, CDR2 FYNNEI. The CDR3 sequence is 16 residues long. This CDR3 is CASRERGQGPYNEQFF. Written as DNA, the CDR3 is TGTGCCAGCAGGGAAAGGGGACAGGGCCCCTACAATGAGCAGTTCTTC.

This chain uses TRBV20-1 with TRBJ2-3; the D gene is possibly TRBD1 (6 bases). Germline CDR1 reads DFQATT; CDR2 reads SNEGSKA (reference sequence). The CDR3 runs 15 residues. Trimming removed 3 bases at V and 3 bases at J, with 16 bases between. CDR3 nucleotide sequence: TGCAGTGCTAGTAGGGTGGGGGCCGGAACAGATACGCAGTATTTT. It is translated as CSASRVGAGTDTQYF.

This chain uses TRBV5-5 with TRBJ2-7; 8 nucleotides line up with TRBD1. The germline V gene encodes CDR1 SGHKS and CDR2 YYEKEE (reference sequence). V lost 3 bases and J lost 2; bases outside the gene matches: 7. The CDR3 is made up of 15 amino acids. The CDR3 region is CASSSGGATTYEQYF. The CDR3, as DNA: TGTGCCAGCAGCTCAGGGGGCGCAACCACCTACGAGCAGTACTTC.

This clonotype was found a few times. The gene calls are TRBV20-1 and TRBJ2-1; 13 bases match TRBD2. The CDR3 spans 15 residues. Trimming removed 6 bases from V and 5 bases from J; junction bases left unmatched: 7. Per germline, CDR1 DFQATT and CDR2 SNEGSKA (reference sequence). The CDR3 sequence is CSAPRLAGGHNEQFF. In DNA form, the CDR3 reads TGCAGTGCGCCAAGACTAGCGGGGGGCCACAATGAGCAGTTCTTC.

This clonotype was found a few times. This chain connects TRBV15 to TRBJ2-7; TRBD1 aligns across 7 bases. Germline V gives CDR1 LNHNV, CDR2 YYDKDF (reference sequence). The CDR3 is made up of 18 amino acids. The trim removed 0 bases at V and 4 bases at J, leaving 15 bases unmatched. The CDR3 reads CATSREGSGSAGGYEQYF. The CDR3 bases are TGTGCCACCAGCAGAGAAGGATCCGGCTCGGCAGGGGGATACGAGCAGTACTTC.

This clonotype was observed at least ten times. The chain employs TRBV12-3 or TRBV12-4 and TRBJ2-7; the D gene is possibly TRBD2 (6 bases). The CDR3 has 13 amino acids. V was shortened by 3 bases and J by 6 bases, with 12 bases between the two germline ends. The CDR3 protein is CASSLGGLGEQYF. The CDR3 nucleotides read TGTGCCAGCAGTTTGGGGGGATTGGGCGAGCAGTACTTC.

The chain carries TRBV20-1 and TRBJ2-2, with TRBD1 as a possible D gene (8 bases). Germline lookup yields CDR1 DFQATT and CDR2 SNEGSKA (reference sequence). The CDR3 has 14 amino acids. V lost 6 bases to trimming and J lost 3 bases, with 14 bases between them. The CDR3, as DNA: TGCAGTGCGTCTACAGGGGGGGACACCGGGGAGCTGTTTTTT. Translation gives CSASTGGDTGELFF.

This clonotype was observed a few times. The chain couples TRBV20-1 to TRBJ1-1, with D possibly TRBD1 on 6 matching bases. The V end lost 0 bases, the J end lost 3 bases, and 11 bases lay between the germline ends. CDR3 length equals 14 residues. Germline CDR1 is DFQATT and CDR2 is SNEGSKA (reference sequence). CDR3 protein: CSARDQGLDTEAFF. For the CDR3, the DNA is TGCAGTGCTAGAGATCAGGGGTTGGACACTGAAGCTTTCTTT.

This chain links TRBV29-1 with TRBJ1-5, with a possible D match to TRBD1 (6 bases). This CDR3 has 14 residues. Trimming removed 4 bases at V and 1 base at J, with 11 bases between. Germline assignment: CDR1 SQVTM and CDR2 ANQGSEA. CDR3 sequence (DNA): TGCAGCGTTGCCGGGGGGGGCAGCAATCAGCCCCAGCATTTT. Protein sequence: CSVAGGGSNQPQHF.

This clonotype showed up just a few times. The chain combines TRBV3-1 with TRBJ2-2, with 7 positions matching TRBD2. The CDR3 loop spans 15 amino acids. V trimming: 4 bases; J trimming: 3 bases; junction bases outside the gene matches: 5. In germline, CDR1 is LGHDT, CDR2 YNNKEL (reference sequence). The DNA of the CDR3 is TGTGCCAGCAGCCCTAGCGGTCGGGACACCGGGGAGCTGTTTTTT. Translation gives CASSPSGRDTGELFF.

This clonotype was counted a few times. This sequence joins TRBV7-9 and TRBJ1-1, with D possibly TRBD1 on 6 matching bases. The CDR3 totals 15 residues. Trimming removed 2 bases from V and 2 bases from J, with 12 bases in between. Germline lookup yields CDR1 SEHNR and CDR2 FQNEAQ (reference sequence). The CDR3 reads CASSLRGHRNTEAFF. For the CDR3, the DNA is TGTGCCAGCAGCTTAAGGGGACACCGAAACACTGAAGCTTTCTTT.

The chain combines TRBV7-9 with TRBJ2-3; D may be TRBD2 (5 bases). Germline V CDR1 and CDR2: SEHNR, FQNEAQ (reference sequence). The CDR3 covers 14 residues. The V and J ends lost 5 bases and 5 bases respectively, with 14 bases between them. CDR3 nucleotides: TGTGCCAGCAGCGCCCGGGGAGAGGAAGATACGCAGTATTTT. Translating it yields CASSARGEEDTQYF. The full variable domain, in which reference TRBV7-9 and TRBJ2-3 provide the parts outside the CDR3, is DTGVSQNPRHKITKRGQNVTFRCDPISEHNRLYWYRQTLGQGPEFLTYFQNEAQLEKSRLLSDRFSAERPKGSFSTLEIQRTEQGDSAMYLCASSARGEEDTQYFGPGTRLTVL.

CDR3 loop: CASSPAGGWETQYF. CDR3 nucleotide sequence: TGTGCCAGCTCACCCGCAGGGGGCTGGGAGACCCAGTACTTC. The rearrangement links TRBV18 to TRBJ2-5, with 8 positions matching TRBD1. Germline CDR1 and CDR2: KGHSH and LQKENI. V gave up 3 bases and J gave up 5 bases; unmatched junction bases: 5. The CDR3 runs 14 residues.

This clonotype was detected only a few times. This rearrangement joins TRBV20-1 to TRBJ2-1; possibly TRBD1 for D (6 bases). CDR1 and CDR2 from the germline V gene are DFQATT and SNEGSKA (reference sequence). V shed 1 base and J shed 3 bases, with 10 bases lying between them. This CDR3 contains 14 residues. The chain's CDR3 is CSARAGRGYNEQFF. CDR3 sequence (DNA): TGCAGTGCTAGAGCCGGCAGGGGCTACAATGAGCAGTTCTTC.